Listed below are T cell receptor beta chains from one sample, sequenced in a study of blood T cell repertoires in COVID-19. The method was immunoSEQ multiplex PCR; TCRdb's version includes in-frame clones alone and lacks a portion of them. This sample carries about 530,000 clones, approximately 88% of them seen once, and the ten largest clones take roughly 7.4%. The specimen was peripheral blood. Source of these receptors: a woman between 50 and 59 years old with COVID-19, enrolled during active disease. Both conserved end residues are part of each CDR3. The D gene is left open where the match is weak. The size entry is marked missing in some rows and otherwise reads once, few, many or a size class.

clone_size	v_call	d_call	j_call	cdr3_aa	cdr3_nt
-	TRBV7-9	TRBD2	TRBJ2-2	CASSLVLAGPGELFF	TGTGCCAGCAGCTTAGTACTAGCGGGGCCCGGGGAGCTGTTTTTT
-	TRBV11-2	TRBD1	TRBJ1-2	CASSTGDRGFGLYGYTF	TGTGCCAGCAGTACAGGGGACAGGGGCTTTGGCCTTTATGGCTACACCTTC
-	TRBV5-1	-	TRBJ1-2	CASSLEGSSIYGYTF	TGCGCCAGCAGCTTGGAGGGGTCCTCCATCTATGGCTACACCTTC
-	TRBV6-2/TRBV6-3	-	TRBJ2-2	CASSRTTNTGELFF	TGTGCCAGCAGCCGGACAACGAACACCGGGGAGCTGTTTTTT
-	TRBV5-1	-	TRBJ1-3	CASSLAPGGSGNTIYF	TGCGCCAGCAGCTTGGCTCCGGGTGGCTCTGGAAACACCATATATTTT
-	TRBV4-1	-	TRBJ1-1	CASSQAYRVVSDTEAFF	TGCGCCAGCAGCCAAGCTTATCGTGTAGTGTCGGACACTGAAGCTTTCTTT
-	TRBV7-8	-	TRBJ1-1	CASSSQGGAFF	TGTGCCAGCAGCTCCCAGGGAGGAGCTTTCTTT
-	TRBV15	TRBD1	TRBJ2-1	CATSSSGQVRLRNEQFF	TGTGCCACCAGCAGCTCCGGACAGGTTAGGTTGAGGAATGAGCAGTTCTTC
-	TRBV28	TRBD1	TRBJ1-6	CASSSPPGQEFGTLHF	TGTGCCAGCAGTTCCCCCCCGGGACAGGAGTTTGGAACCCTCCACTTT
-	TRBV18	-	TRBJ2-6	CASSPGGPGANVLTF	TGTGCCAGCTCACCGGGGGGGCCCGGGGCCAACGTCCTGACTTTC
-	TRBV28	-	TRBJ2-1	CASSPPTRVNEQFF	TGTGCCAGCAGTCCTCCCACCAGGGTTAATGAGCAGTTCTTC
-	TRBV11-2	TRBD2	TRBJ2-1	CASSFLGGAGVSYNEQFF	TGTGCCAGCAGCTTTCTGGGCGGGGCGGGGGTTTCCTACAATGAGCAGTTCTTC
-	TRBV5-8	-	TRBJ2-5	CASSLARTESETQYF	TGTGCCAGCAGCTTGGCCCGGACAGAATCGGAGACCCAGTACTTC
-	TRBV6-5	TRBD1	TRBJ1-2	CASSTGDGYTF	TGTGCCAGCAGTACAGGGGATGGCTACACCTTC
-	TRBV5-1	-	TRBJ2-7	CASSWGGRRRSYEQYF	TGCGCCAGCAGCTGGGGGGGCAGGAGGCGGTCCTACGAGCAGTACTTC
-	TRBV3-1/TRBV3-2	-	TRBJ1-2	CASSQDTAYGYTF	TGTGCCAGCAGCCAAGACACAGCCTATGGCTACACCTTC
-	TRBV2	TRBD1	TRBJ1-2	CASIPGQTPYGYTF	TGTGCCAGCATCCCGGGACAGACCCCTTATGGCTACACCTTC
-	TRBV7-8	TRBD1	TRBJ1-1	CASSLRDRAMNTEAFF	TGTGCCAGCAGCTTAAGGGACAGGGCGATGAACACTGAAGCTTTCTTT
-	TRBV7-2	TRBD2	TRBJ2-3	CASSKRTSGGVADTQYF	TGTGCCAGCAGCAAACGGACTAGCGGGGGGGTGGCAGATACGCAGTATTTT
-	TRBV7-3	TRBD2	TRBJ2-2	CASSSLADAAGELFF	TGTGCCAGCAGCTCACTAGCGGATGCGGCCGGGGAGCTGTTTTTT
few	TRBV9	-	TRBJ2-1	CASSPGGPINEQFF	TGTGCCAGCAGCCCCGGGGGGCCTATCAATGAGCAGTTCTTC
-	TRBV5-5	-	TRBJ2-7	CASSLTDSYEQYF	TGTGCCAGCAGCTTGACAGACTCCTACGAGCAGTACTTC
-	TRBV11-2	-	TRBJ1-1	CASSLEGVMMKNTEAFF	TGTGCCAGCAGCTTAGAAGGGGTTATGATGAAGAACACTGAAGCTTTCTTT
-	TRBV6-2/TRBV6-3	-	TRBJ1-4	CASSYSPFGRSLTNEKLFF	TGTGCCAGCAGTTACTCCCCCTTCGGGAGGAGCCTAACTAATGAAAAACTGTTTTTT
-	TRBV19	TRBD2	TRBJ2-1	CASSIRASGEVEQFF	TGTGCCAGTAGTATTAGGGCTAGCGGGGAAGTTGAGCAGTTCTTC
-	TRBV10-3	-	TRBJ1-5	CATSQGYSNQPQHF	TGTGCCACCTCACAGGGCTATAGCAATCAGCCCCAGCATTTT
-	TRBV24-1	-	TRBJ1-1	CATSDPPLAGMMEAFF	TGTGCCACCAGTGACCCCCCACTGGCAGGGATGATGGAGGCTTTCTTT
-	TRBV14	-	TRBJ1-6	CASSHGVSNSPLHF	TGTGCCAGCAGCCACGGGGTTAGCAATTCACCCCTCCACTTT
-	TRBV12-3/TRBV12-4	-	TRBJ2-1	CASSFRQVPIFF	TGTGCCAGCAGTTTCCGACAGGTACCGATTTTCTTC
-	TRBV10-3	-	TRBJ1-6	CAISESGVSPVNSPLHF	TGTGCCATCAGTGAGTCTGGAGTTTCTCCCGTAAATTCACCCCTCCACTTT
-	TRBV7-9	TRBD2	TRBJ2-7	CASSPQPLGTSGVFF	TGTGCCAGCAGCCCACAACCTCTAGGGACTAGCGGAGTTTTCTTC
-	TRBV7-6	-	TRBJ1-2	CASSLNPGGAGGYTF	TGTGCCAGCAGCTTAAACCCGGGGGGGGCAGGTGGCTACACCTTC
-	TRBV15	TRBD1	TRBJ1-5	CATSRGQGANNQPQHF	TGTGCCACCAGCAGGGGACAGGGGGCGAACAATCAGCCCCAGCATTTT
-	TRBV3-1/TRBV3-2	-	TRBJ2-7	CASSQATRALFYEQYF	TGTGCCAGCAGCCAAGCAACGAGGGCACTATTCTACGAGCAGTACTTC
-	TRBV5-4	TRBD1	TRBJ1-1	CASSWDRDATVAEAFF	TGTGCCAGCAGCTGGGACAGGGACGCAACTGTGGCTGAAGCTTTCTTT
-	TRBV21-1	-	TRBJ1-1	CASITGNTEAFF	TGTGCCAGCATCACAGGGAACACTGAAGCTTTCTTT
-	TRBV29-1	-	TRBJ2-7	CSVQGLRGSYEQYF	TGCAGCGTGCAGGGCCTCCGAGGCTCCTACGAGCAGTACTTC
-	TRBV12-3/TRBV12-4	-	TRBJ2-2	CASSHVEAGELFF	TGTGCCAGCAGTCATGTAGAAGCCGGGGAGCTGTTTTTT
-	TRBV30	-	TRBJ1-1	CALGLLSQGEAFF	TGTGCCTTGGGGCTCCTGTCCCAGGGTGAAGCTTTCTTT
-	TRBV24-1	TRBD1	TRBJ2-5	CATRGQGQETQYF	TGTGCCACCAGGGGACAGGGACAAGAGACCCAGTACTTC
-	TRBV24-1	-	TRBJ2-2	CATGRRENTGELFF	TGTGCCACCGGGCGGCGGGAAAACACCGGGGAGCTGTTTTTT
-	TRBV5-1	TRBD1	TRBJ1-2	CASSLDSGGAYGYTF	TGCGCCAGCAGCTTGGATTCAGGGGGCGCCTATGGCTACACCTTC
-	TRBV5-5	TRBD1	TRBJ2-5	CASRETGGRETQYF	TGTGCCAGCAGAGAAACAGGGGGAAGAGAGACCCAGTACTTC
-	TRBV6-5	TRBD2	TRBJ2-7	CASRPVGTSGEQYF	TGTGCCAGCAGACCGGTGGGGACTAGTGGCGAGCAGTACTTC
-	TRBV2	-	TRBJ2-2	CASSGVQTGELFF	TGTGCCAGCAGTGGAGTACAGACCGGGGAGCTGTTTTTT
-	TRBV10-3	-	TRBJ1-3	CAIAEGSNSGNTIYF	TGTGCCATCGCCGAGGGCTCCAATTCCGGAAACACCATATATTTT
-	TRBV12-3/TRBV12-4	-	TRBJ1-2	CASPYNGYTF	TGTGCCAGCCCATACAATGGCTACACCTTC
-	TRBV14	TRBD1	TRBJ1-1	CASSPSTGLNTEAFF	TGTGCCAGCAGCCCATCGACAGGGTTGAACACTGAAGCTTTCTTT